Given below is one T cell receptor beta chain in context. This clonotype was seen many times. Its recognized antigen is unknown. Qualities for individual bases were not recorded, and no much larger clone is one base off. The sample originates from a study of neurological immune-mediated disorders (dated by TCRdb to between 2019 and 2020). Broadly, across the study: Among the approximately 35 multiple sclerosis patients, relapsing-remitting MS was present in around 31 and secondary progressive MS was present in 3. Peripheral blood TCR-beta repertoires from HTLV-I-associated myelopathy (HAM/TSP) patients, multiple sclerosis patients and healthy controls were compared by UMI-based sequencing. Longitudinal samples, technical triplicates and paired sorted CD4+ and CD8+ T-cell subsets, alongside PBMC samples, were included among the 106 TCR-beta libraries. Longitudinal HAM/TSP and healthy donors had 3 time-points each (roughly 3-40 month intervals). Of the approximately 68 subjects in the cohort, around 14 were HAM/TSP patients, some 35 were multiple sclerosis patients, and 20 were healthy controls. The full study reports these points: No association of the MS cluster with clinical or MRI features was observed, and the need for larger cohorts was stated by the authors. TCR clonal expansion was highest in HAM/TSP patients and lowest in MS patients, with MS patients falling below even healthy controls. In phylogenetic analysis, the repertoires of 18 of 34 MS patients grouped into a cluster of related CDR3 sequences, which suggests a possible signature at the repertoire level. Across subjects, expanded clones never shared an identical CDR3 amino acid sequence, which suggests that the TCR-beta repertoires in every group were private.

cDNA synthesis used template-switch 5'RACE with a primer carrying a 10-nucleotide random unique molecular identifier tagging each TCR transcript. Over 180 million TCR-beta sequences, covering 15-18 subjects, were produced in each sequencing run. The RNeasy kit was used for extraction of total RNA. TCR-beta VDJ regions were amplified with primers for the TCR constant region and the 5'RACE anchor, using the KAPA Real-time Library Amplification kit. A first PCR added sample indexes and Illumina adaptors, and a second PCR then raised library yield. The roughly 650 bp TCR product was size-selected on a 2% E-gel SizeSelection system after Ampure bead purification. Before pooling, library quality was checked on a Bioanalyzer, concentration was measured with Qubit, and libraries were quantified with the Kapa Library Quantification kit. An Illumina HiSeq 2500 was used to sequence the libraries paired-end at 2 x 150 bp. To increase sequence diversity, 25-30% phiX was spiked into each library pool. The published analysis was carried out like this. The quality-filtered reads were processed with the UMI-based MiGEC pipeline, whose error correction step removed more than 85% of the raw TCR sequences. VDJ genes were aligned to IMGT germline references, and each clonotype was defined by a unique CDR3 amino acid sequence together with V-J genes. Clonal expansion, Shannon diversity and CDR3 relatedness were evaluated with VDJtools (CalcPairwiseDistances, ClusterSamples), while phylogenetic trees were built in CLCbio workbench. Using coefficient-of-variation modelling across technical triplicates, the study counted a clone as expanded if it had at least 8 unique UMIs. The raw public reads went through TCRdb reprocessing: fastp at Q25, MiXCR clone calling, in-frame beta chains kept. For every CDR3 protein sequence, its rows merge into one entry that carries the most common genes and DNA. The V and J calls were not made by the authors but by TCRdb's processing. The sample table holds some 87,000 distinct CDR3 sequences, of which almost 6% were seen once. In total, the top ten clones hold roughly 7.3% of the sample.

Per the publication, the time point label means: longitudinal time-point 2. Libraries from unsorted PBMCs were made from 2 million PBMCs kept in RNAlater at -80 degrees C until RNA extraction. Multiple sclerosis patients were enrolled in a US clinical protocol evaluating disease progression by magnetic resonance imaging. PBMCs were separated from peripheral blood using Ficoll-Hypaque density gradient centrifugation and then cryopreserved in liquid nitrogen. The germline ends are 5 bases apart after V is trimmed by 3 bases and J by 8 bases. The germline V gene (reference sequence) specifies WNHNN as CDR1 and SYGVQD as CDR2. From cysteine to phenylalanine, the CDR3 is 11 amino acids long. The kept DNA is CDR3 alone, 33 bases in frame from the first base.

The specimen sequenced was PBMCs. This receptor was obtained from an older woman with multiple sclerosis. This chain joins TRBV10-1 to TRBJ2-1; the D gene cannot be named for sure. The sequenced DNA: TGCGCCAGCAGTGAACTATATGAGCAGTTCTTC. It specifies CASSELYEQFF.